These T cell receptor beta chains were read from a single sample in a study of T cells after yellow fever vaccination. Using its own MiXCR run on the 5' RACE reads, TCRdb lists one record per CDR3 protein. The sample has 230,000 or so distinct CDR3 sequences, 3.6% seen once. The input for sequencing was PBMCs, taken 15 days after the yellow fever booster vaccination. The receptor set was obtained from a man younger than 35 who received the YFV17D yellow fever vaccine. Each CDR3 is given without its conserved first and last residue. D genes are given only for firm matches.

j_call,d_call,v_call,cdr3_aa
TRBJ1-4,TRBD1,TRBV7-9,ASSRTGGGEKLF
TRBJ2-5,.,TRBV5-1,ASSSAGLAPETQY
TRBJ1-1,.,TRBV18,ASSAGAEEAF
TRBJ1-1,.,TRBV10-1,ASSESGATEAF
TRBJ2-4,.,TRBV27,ASGLSKNIQY
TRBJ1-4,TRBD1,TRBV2,ASGQGRRGEKLF
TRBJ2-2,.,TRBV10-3,AISVRVNGELF
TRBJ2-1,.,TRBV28,ASTLGGGNYNEQF
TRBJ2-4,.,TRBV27,ASSYSVAKNIQY
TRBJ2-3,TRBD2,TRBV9,ASSVVAGSTDTQY
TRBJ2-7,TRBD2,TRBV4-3,ASSRLAGTPYEQY
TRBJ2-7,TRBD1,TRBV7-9,ASSLPQTGGAENEQY
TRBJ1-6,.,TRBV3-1,ASSLLQDNSPLH
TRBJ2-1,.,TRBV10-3,AISGIDSYNEQF
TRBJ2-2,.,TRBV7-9,ASSPPTGSGTTGELF
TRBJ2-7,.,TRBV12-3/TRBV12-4,ASRGSGQRDPYEQY